This T cell receptor (beta chain) was identified during a study of T cell repertoires in cytomegalovirus infection (dated by TCRdb to the late 2010s). Background for the entire study: Because public TCR beta signatures pointed to carriage of CMV infection together with the matching HLA type, the HLA type of each donor mattered for the analysis.

The listed sequencing device is Illumina HiSeq 1500. Using fastp trimming at Q25 and MiXCR clonotype assembly, TCRdb reanalyzed the public sequencing data and kept in-frame beta chains. Merged by CDR3 protein, the rows form single entries marked with the most common genes and DNA. The sample contains about 740,000 distinct CDR3 sequences, 35% of them found a single time. Of the sample, under 3% is held by the ten largest clones. Here is what the overall study found, with its caveats: In both this cohort and an independent roughly 350-donor cohort, the cumulative frequency of public TCR beta family members distinguished carriers of CMV infection plus the relevant HLA type. In the ex vivo response, HLA-C-restricted CMV-specific TCR beta clonotypes were dominant, and in two of eight donors the single most frequent clonotype came from this HLA-C-restricted group.

Points on this clonotype: The specificity of this receptor is unknown. No base qualities exist here, and no much larger clone lies one base off it.

CDR3 length: 14 amino acids, cysteine to phenylalanine. Here the CDR3 DNA is all that survives: 42 bases in frame from base 1. Deletion took 2 bases off V and 0 bases off J, with a span of 11 bases between the germline ends. Looking up the germline V gene (reference sequence) yields CDR1 DFQATT and CDR2 SNEGSKA. The chain is made from TRBV20-1 and TRBJ2-7; the D gene is possibly TRBD2, with 5 bases matching. This TCR derives from a human donor in good health (CMV status not recorded). Some clones in this sample may be carry-over from other donors' samples. The specimen sequenced was PBMCs. The CDR3 sequence is CSARILVASYEQYF. The DNA reads TGCAGTGCTAGAATACTAGTAGCCTCCTACGAGCAGTACTTC.